A single sample gave rise to the 31 T cell receptor beta chains below, sequenced in a study of T-cell memory formation after mild COVID-19. From the 5' RACE reads, TCRdb called clonotypes with MiXCR, one entry per CDR3 protein. The sample lists roughly 120,000 distinct CDR3 sequences, around a fifth occurring once. The sequenced sample was PBMCs or a T cell subset sorted from them (not recorded which). All receptors derive from a young man who had mild COVID-19 (a few samples of this study predate the infection). Cell type and time point are not known.

The rearrangement uses TRBV6-2 or TRBV6-3 and TRBJ2-5; no clear D gene. Trimming stripped 6 bases from V and 4 bases from J, with 15 bases between. CDR3 length equals 14 residues. Germline CDR1 is MNHEY and CDR2 is SVGEGT. This CDR3 is CASSHGYSLETQYF. The DNA for the CDR3 is TGTGCCAGCAGCCACGGATATTCATTAGAGACCCAGTACTTC.

This clonotype was seen more than once but under ten times. This rearrangement joins TRBV7-9 to TRBJ2-2; D perhaps matches TRBD1 (6 bases). V shed 1 base and J shed 3 bases, with 9 bases lying between them. The CDR3 spans 15 residues. The germline V gene has CDR1 SEHNR and CDR2 FQNEAQ (reference sequence). This chain's CDR3 is CASSLEGVYTGELFF. CDR3 nucleotide sequence: TGTGCCAGCAGCTTAGAGGGGGTCTACACCGGGGAGCTGTTTTTT.

This chain connects TRBV27 to TRBJ1-2; D is perhaps TRBD1 (6 bases). Trimming pared 3 bases from V and 6 bases from J, leaving 11 bases between. The germline gives CDR1 MNHEY, CDR2 SMNVEV (reference sequence). This CDR3 is 13 amino acids long. Here the CDR3 DNA reads TGTGCCAGCAGTTTTCAGGGACAAGATGGCTACACCTTC. Encoded protein: CASSFQGQDGYTF.

This sequence joins TRBV12-3 or TRBV12-4 and TRBJ2-7, with D perhaps matching TRBD2 (6 bases). The CDR3 has 15 amino acids. Trimming cost V 2 bases and J 3 bases, with 14 bases left between them. The CDR3 DNA follows: TGTGCCAGCAGTTTAACGGGGGACGAAAACTACGAGCAGTACGTC. It translates to CASSLTGDENYEQYV.

J is TRBJ2-5 and V is TRBV27; no reliable D call. Germline CDR1 MNHEY, CDR2 SMNVEV (reference sequence). V was clipped by 1 base and J by 0 bases, with 9 bases between them. This CDR3 has 15 residues. The CDR3 sequence: CASSLLQEYQETQYF. Here the CDR3 DNA reads TGTGCCAGCAGTTTATTGCAGGAGTACCAAGAGACCCAGTACTTC.

The chain couples TRBV5-1 to TRBJ1-1; D call uncertain. Trimming took 0 bases from V and 0 from J, leaving 6 bases between them. CDR1 is SGHRS and CDR2 is YFSETQ in the germline V gene. There are 14 residues in the CDR3. The CDR3 protein is CASSLAVMNTEAFF. CDR3 DNA: TGCGCCAGCAGCTTGGCAGTCATGAACACTGAAGCTTTCTTT.

V usage is TRBV9 and J usage is TRBJ2-2, with 7 bases matching TRBD2. V was pared by 4 bases and J by 5 bases, with 11 bases of the junction left unmatched. The CDR3 is made up of 16 amino acids. Germline lookup yields CDR1 SGDLS and CDR2 YYNGEE. CDR3 sequence (DNA): TGTGCCAGCAGCCCCGGGCGTGCGGGGGTTACCGGGGAGCTGTTTTTT. It specifies CASSPGRAGVTGELFF.

This clonotype was seen only a few times. This chain uses TRBV12-3 or TRBV12-4 with TRBJ2-3; 7 bases map to TRBD1. The trim removed 6 bases at V and 0 bases at J, leaving 3 bases unmatched. The CDR3 runs 14 residues. The chain's CDR3 is CASRKGASTDTQYF. CDR3 sequence (DNA): TGTGCCAGCAGGAAGGGGGCGAGCACAGATACGCAGTATTTT.

V gene TRBV19 combines with J gene TRBJ1-2; perhaps TRBD1 as D (6 bases). CDR3 length: 13 amino acids. In germline, CDR1 is LNHDA, CDR2 SQIVND (reference sequence). The V end was cut by 5 bases, the J end by 6 bases, with 13 bases between. The CDR3 coding sequence is TGTGCCAGTAGTCTGGGACAAGCCAATGGCTACACCTTC. This encodes CASSLGQANGYTF.

This clonotype was seen a few times. The CDR3 protein is CASTGTSYHEQFF. DNA of the CDR3: TGTGCCTCTACCGGGACTAGCTATCATGAGCAGTTCTTC. The V gene is TRBV30, the J gene TRBJ2-1; TRBD2 matches at 9 bases. The CDR3 contains 13 residues. Per the germline V gene, CDR1 is GTSNPN and CDR2 is SVGIG (reference sequence). Trimming cost V 7 bases and J 8 bases; bases outside gene matches: 9.

V usage is TRBV7-9 and J usage is TRBJ2-3; TRBD2 is a possible D gene (5 bases). Germline values: CDR1 SEHNR, CDR2 FQNEAQ (reference sequence). V was shortened by 8 bases and J by 1 base, with 10 bases between the two germline ends. The CDR3 is 13 amino acids. The CDR3 DNA reads as TGTGCCAGCGGAGGCGAGGGCACAGATACGCAGTATTTT. Its translation is CASGGEGTDTQYF.

In DNA, the CDR3 is TGTGCCAGCAGTTACTCGATGGTCCGGAACACTGAAGCTTTCTTT. Translated: CASSYSMVRNTEAFF. J is TRBJ1-1 and V is TRBV6-5; D is unclear. The length of the CDR3 is 15 residues. Germline CDR1 is MNHEY and CDR2 is SVGAGI. Trimming shortened V by 0 bases and J by 1 base, and 9 bases separated the two germline ends.

The chain recombines TRBV7-6 with TRBJ1-6; 9 nucleotides agree with TRBD1. After removal of 3 bases from V and 10 bases from J, the junction contained 10 bases not matched to a gene. The CDR3 sequence is 16 residues long. In germline, CDR1 is SGHVS, CDR2 FNYEAQ. The CDR3 nucleotides are TGTGCCAGCAGCTTGACCGGGACAGGGACGGGGTCACCCCTCCACTTT. Translation gives CASSLTGTGTGSPLHF.

The chain links TRBV6-5 to TRBJ2-5, with D possibly matching TRBD1 (5 bases). The CDR3 totals 14 residues. Trimming left V 0 bases short and J 4 bases short, with 9 bases between. The germline V gene has CDR1 MNHEY and CDR2 SVGAGI. The CDR3 DNA reads TGTGCCAGCAGTTACTCCCAGGGTGGAGAGACCCAGTACTTC. Translated, it gives CASSYSQGGETQYF.

This clonotype was found once. The chain uses TRBV7-9 and TRBJ2-3, with TRBD2 identical over 12 bases. This CDR3 contains 16 residues. The V gene end was trimmed by 1 base and the J gene end by 3 bases; junction bases not matched to a gene: 2. Germline assignment: CDR1 SEHNR and CDR2 FQNEAQ (reference sequence). Here the CDR3 DNA reads TGTGCCAGCAGCTTAGTGACTAGCGGGGGTACAGATACGCAGTATTTT. This codes for CASSLVTSGGTDTQYF.

The V and J genes are TRBV7-8 and TRBJ2-1; 8 bases match TRBD2. Germline CDR1 and CDR2: SGHVS and FQNEAQ. The V gene end was trimmed by 5 bases and the J gene end by 12 bases; junction bases not matched to a gene: 9. CDR3 size: 13 residues. The CDR3 sequence is CASSQPGGPGQFF. The CDR3 DNA is TGTGCCAGCAGCCAGCCGGGGGGGCCGGGGCAGTTCTTC.

This clonotype was picked up a small number of times. The rearrangement links TRBV9 to TRBJ2-1, with 10 bases aligning to TRBD1. V dropped 3 bases and J dropped 7; count of bases not matched to a gene: 7. Germline V gene lookup returns CDR1 SGDLS and CDR2 YYNGEE. The CDR3 is made up of 15 amino acids. The CDR3 DNA is TGTGCCAGCAGCGAGGGACAGGGGTCGGCGAATGAGCAGTTCTTC. Its protein is CASSEGQGSANEQFF. Combining the CDR3 with reference TRBV9 and TRBJ2-1 gives the whole variable domain DSGVTQTPKHLITATGQRVTLRCSPRSGDLSVYWYQQSLDQGLQFLIQYYNGEERAKGNILERFSAQQFPDLHSELNLSSLELGDSALYFCASSEGQGSANEQFFGPGTRLTVL.

In this sample, this clonotype turned up a few times. The chain's CDR3 is CASSLWMESDTQYF. In DNA, the CDR3 is TGCGCCAGCAGCCTTTGGATGGAGTCAGATACGCAGTATTTT. This rearrangement joins TRBV4-1 to TRBJ2-3; D unclear. The CDR3 runs to 14 residues. V lost 4 bases and J lost 4, with 12 bases in between. Germline-derived CDR1 and CDR2 are MGHRA and YSYEKL.

The chain joins TRBV6-2 or TRBV6-3 to TRBJ1-1; a weak D match, TRBD1 (6 bases). This CDR3 region has 15 residues. V was pared by 2 bases and J by 5 bases, with 15 bases between. Germline-derived CDR1 and CDR2 are MNHEY and SVGEGT. The CDR3 sequence is CASSYAFGGQTEAFF. CDR3 in DNA: TGTGCCAGCAGTTACGCCTTTGGGGGCCAGACTGAAGCTTTCTTT.

The chain is built from TRBV7-9 and TRBJ1-2, with 10 nucleotides matching TRBD1. Germline CDR1 is SEHNR and CDR2 is FQNEAQ (reference sequence). V lost 5 bases, J lost 8 bases, and 14 bases stayed unmatched. The CDR3 length is 16 residues. CDR3 sequence reads: CASSARDRGAREGYTF. The CDR3 DNA reads TGTGCCAGCAGCGCCCGGGACAGGGGCGCAAGAGAGGGCTACACCTTC. Complete variable domain (other parts from reference TRBV7-9 and TRBJ1-2): DTGVSQNPRHKITKRGQNVTFRCDPISEHNRLYWYRQTLGQGPEFLTYFQNEAQLEKSRLLSDRFSAERPKGSFSTLEIQRTEQGDSAMYLCASSARDRGAREGYTFGSGTRLTVV.

This clonotype was seen more than once but under ten times. The CDR3 spells CAWQKDGYTDTQYF. The CDR3 DNA follows: TGTGCCTGGCAGAAGGACGGATACACAGATACGCAGTATTTT. This rearrangement joins TRBV30 to TRBJ2-3, with D uncertain. From germline, CDR1 is GTSNPN and CDR2 SVGIG (reference sequence). This CDR3 comprises 14 residues. The V and J ends lost 5 bases and 2 bases respectively, with 14 bases between them. The whole variable domain, remainder taken from reference TRBV30 and TRBJ2-3, is SQTIHQWPATLVQPVGSPLSLECTVEGTSNPNLYWYRQAAGRGLQLLFYSVGIGQISSEVPQNLSASRPQDRQFILSSKKLLLSDSGFYLCAWQKDGYTDTQYFGPGTRLTVL.

This chain links TRBV9 with TRBJ1-2; D ambiguous. The V and J ends lost 3 bases and 1 base respectively, with 10 bases between them. There are 14 residues in the CDR3. Germline-derived CDR1 and CDR2 are SGDLS and YYNGEE. In DNA, the CDR3 is TGTGCCAGCAGCGGTCAGAACCGTAACTATGGCTACACCTTC. Its translation is CASSGQNRNYGYTF. Full variable domain (rest looked up from reference TRBV9 and TRBJ1-2): DSGVTQTPKHLITATGQRVTLRCSPRSGDLSVYWYQQSLDQGLQFLIQYYNGEERAKGNILERFSAQQFPDLHSELNLSSLELGDSALYFCASSGQNRNYGYTFGSGTRLTVV.

This chain joins TRBV7-3 and TRBJ1-2, with D uncertain. The CDR3 is 13 residues long. Trimming removed 5 bases from V and 2 bases from J, with 9 bases in between. CDR1 is SGHTA and CDR2 is FQGTGA in the germline V gene. In DNA form, the CDR3 reads TGTGCCAGCAGCCCGTCTGGGAACTATGGCTACACCTTC. Translated, it gives CASSPSGNYGYTF.

For the CDR3, the DNA is TGTGCCACCACCACCTCCGGGAATGAGCAGTTCTTC. Encoded protein: CATTTSGNEQFF. The V call is TRBV15, the J call TRBJ2-1; no reliable D call. The germline V and J ends were trimmed by 7 bases and 7 bases, with 11 bases remaining between them. This CDR3 comprises 12 residues. Germline values: CDR1 LNHNV, CDR2 YYDKDF (reference sequence).

The sample holds a few counts of this clonotype. This chain connects TRBV6-5 to TRBJ2-7; tentative D call: TRBD2 (6 bases). V was pared by 2 bases and J by 3 bases, with 8 bases between. The CDR3 runs to 13 residues. The germline V gene has CDR1 MNHEY and CDR2 SVGAGI. The CDR3 loop is CASSYLGGYEQYF. The CDR3 DNA reads as TGTGCCAGCAGTTACCTGGGGGGCTACGAGCAGTACTTC.

The chain has TRBV15 and TRBJ2-7; D uncertain. The CDR3 loop spans 13 amino acids. Looked up from germline, CDR1 is LNHNV and CDR2 is YYDKDF (reference sequence). V lost 4 bases and J 0 bases, leaving 7 bases between the germline ends. CDR3 sequence: CATSTSSSYEQYF. CDR3 DNA: TGTGCCACCAGCACGAGTAGCTCCTACGAGCAGTACTTC.

This clonotype was detected a few times. The V gene is TRBV4-2, the J gene TRBJ2-7, with TRBD2 as a possible D gene (6 bases). Germline-derived CDR1 and CDR2 are LGHNA and YNFKEQ. Trimming stripped 4 bases from V and 0 bases from J, with 16 bases between. This CDR3 has 16 amino acids. The CDR3 DNA reads as TGTGCCAGCAGCCCACCTCTGGCGGGGAGCTCCTACGAGCAGTACTTC. Protein product: CASSPPLAGSSYEQYF.

This chain joins TRBV24-1 and TRBJ2-3; TRBD2 agrees at 9 bases. The germline gives CDR1 KGHDR, CDR2 SFDVKD. This CDR3 comprises 15 residues. V shed 4 bases, J shed 2 bases, and the junction held 3 bases outside the gene matches. The CDR3 loop is CATSERGGVTDTQYF. CDR3 sequence (DNA): TGTGCCACCAGTGAGCGGGGGGGCGTCACAGATACGCAGTATTTT.

The V call is TRBV18, the J call TRBJ2-1; 8 bases align to TRBD1. The germline gives CDR1 KGHSH, CDR2 LQKENI. V lost 3 bases, J lost 12 bases, and 10 bases stayed unmatched. The CDR3 is made up of 14 amino acids. The CDR3 protein is CASSPPDRAIGQFF. Written as DNA, the CDR3 is TGTGCCAGCTCACCCCCGGACAGGGCGATAGGGCAGTTCTTC. Drawing the rest from reference TRBV18 and TRBJ2-1, the complete variable domain is NAGVMQNPRHLVRRRGQEARLRCSPMKGHSHVYWYRQLPEEGLKFMVYLQKENIIDESGMPKERFSAEFPKEGPSILRIQQVVRGDSAAYFCASSPPDRAIGQFFGPGTRLTVL.

The chain employs TRBV5-1 and TRBJ1-5; TRBD1 aligns across 9 bases. J was trimmed by 2 bases and V by 3 bases; bases with no gene match: 12. Germline V gene lookup returns CDR1 SGHRS and CDR2 YFSETQ. CDR3 length: 18 residues. In DNA, the CDR3 is TGCGCCAGCAGCTGGGTCAAGGACAGGGGTCGGGGCAATCAGCCCCAGCATTTT. Its translation: CASSWVKDRGRGNQPQHF.

In its sample, this clonotype was seen many times. This sequence joins TRBV18 and TRBJ1-1; D gene uncertain. Germline V CDR1 and CDR2: KGHSH, LQKENI. The CDR3 totals 13 residues. Trimming took off 3 bases at V and 1 base at J, with 6 bases between the two ends. The CDR3: CASSPPGNTEAFF. CDR3 sequence (DNA): TGTGCCAGCTCACCCCCGGGGAACACTGAAGCTTTCTTT.